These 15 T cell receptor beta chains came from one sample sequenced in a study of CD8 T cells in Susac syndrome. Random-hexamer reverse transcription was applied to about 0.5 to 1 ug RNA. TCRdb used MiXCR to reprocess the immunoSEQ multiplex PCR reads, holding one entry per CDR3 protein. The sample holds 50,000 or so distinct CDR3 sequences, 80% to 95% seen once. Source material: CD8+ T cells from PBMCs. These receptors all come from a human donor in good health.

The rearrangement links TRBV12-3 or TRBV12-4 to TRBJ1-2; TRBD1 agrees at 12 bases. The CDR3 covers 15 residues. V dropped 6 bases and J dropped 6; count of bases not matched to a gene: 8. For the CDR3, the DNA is TGTGCCAGCAGAGAAACGGGACAGGGGGCTCATGGCTACACCTTC. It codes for CASRETGQGAHGYTF.

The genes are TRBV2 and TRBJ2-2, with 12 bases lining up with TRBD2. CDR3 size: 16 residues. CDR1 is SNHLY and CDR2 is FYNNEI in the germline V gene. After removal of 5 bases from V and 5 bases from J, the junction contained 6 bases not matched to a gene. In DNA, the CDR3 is TGTGCCAGCAGTACCGGACTAGCGGGGATTACCGGGGAGCTGTTTTTT. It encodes CASSTGLAGITGELFF.

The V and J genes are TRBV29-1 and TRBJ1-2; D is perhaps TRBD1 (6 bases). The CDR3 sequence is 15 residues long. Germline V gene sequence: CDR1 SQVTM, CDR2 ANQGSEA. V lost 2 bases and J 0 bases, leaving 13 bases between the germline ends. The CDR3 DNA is TGCAGCGTTGAAACGGGGGCAGAGGCTAACTATGGCTACACCTTC. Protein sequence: CSVETGAEANYGYTF.

CDR3 sequence: CASSQASGGAYEQYF. The CDR3 DNA is TGCGCCAGCAGCCAAGCTAGCGGTGGCGCCTACGAGCAGTACTTC. The chain links TRBV4-3 to TRBJ2-7; TRBD2 aligns across 7 bases. J was trimmed by 2 bases and V by 1 base; bases with no gene match: 5. Germline V lookup: CDR1 LGHNA, CDR2 YSLEER. This CDR3 has 15 amino acids.

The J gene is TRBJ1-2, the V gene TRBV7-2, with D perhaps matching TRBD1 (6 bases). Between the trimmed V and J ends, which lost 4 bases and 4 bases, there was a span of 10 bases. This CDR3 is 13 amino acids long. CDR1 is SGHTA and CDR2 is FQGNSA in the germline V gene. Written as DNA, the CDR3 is TGTGCCAGCAGCTACGGGACAAGCTATGGCTACACCTTC. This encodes CASSYGTSYGYTF. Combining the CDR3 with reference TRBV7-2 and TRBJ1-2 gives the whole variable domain GAGVSQSPSNKVTEKGKDVELRCDPISGHTALYWYRQSLGQGLEFLIYFQGNSAPDKSGLPSDRFSAERTGGSVSTLTIQRTQQEDSAVYLCASSYGTSYGYTFGSGTRLTVV.

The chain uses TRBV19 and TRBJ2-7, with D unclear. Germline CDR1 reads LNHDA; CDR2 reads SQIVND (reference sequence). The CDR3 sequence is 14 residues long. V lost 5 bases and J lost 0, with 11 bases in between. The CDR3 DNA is TGTGCCAGTAGTCCCGGAGCTAGCTCCTACGAGCAGTACTTC. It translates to CASSPGASSYEQYF.

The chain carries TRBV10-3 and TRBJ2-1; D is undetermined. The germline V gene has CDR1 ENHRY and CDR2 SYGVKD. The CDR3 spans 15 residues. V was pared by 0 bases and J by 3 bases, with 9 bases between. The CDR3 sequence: CAISESGQVYNEQFF. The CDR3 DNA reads TGTGCCATCAGTGAGTCCGGCCAAGTCTACAATGAGCAGTTCTTC.

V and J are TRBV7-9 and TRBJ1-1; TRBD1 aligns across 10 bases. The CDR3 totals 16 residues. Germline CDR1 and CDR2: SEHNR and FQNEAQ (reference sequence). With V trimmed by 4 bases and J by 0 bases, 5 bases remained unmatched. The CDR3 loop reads CASSSGQGLMNTEAFF. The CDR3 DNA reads TGTGCCAGCAGCTCGGGACAGGGGCTCATGAACACTGAAGCTTTCTTT.

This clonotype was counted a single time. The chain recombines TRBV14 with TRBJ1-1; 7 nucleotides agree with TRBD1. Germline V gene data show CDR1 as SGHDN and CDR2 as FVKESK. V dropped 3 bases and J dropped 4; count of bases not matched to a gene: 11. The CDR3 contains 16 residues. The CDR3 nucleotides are TGTGCCAGCAGCCATGGGGTAGGGGGCTGGGCCACTGAAGCTTTCTTT. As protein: CASSHGVGGWATEAFF.

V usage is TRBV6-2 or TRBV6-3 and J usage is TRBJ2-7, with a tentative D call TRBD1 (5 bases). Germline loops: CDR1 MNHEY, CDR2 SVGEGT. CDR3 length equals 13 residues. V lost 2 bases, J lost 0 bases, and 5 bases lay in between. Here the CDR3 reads CASSYDSSYEQYF. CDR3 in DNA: TGTGCCAGCAGTTACGACAGCTCCTACGAGCAGTACTTC.

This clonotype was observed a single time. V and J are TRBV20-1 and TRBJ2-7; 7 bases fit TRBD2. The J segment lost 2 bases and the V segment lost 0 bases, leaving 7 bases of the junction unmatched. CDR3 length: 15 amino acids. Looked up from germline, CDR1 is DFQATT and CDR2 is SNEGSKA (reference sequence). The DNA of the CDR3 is TGCAGTGCTAGAGATCGGAGCGGGAAGACCTACGAGCAGTACTTC. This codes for CSARDRSGKTYEQYF.

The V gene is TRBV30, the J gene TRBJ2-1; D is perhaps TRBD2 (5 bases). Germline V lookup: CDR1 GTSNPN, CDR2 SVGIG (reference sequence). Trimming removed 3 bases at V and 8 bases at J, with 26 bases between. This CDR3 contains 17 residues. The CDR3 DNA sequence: TGTGCCTGGAGGGCGCTACTTAGCGTCCCTAAGTTCGATGAGCAGTTCTTC. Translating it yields CAWRALLSVPKFDEQFF. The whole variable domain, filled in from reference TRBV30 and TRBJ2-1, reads SQTIHQWPATLVQPVGSPLSLECTVEGTSNPNLYWYRQAAGRGLQLLFYSVGIGQISSEVPQNLSASRPQDRQFILSSKKLLLSDSGFYLCAWRALLSVPKFDEQFFGPGTRLTVL.

The CDR3 coding sequence is TGTGCCAGTAGTAGTACAGGGGGTTCGACTGAAGCTTTCTTT. Amino acid sequence: CASSSTGGSTEAFF. The chain uses TRBV19 and TRBJ1-1; 8 bases align to TRBD1. CDR3 length equals 14 residues. Germline V gene lookup returns CDR1 LNHDA and CDR2 SQIVND (reference sequence). J lost 5 bases, V lost 4 bases, and 6 bases had no gene match.

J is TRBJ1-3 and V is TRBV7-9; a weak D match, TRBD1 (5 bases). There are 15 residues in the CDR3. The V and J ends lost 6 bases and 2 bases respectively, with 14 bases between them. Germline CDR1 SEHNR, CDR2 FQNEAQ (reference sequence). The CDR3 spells CASSRGGETGNTIYF. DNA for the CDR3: TGTGCCAGCAGTCGTGGGGGGGAGACTGGAAACACCATATATTTT.

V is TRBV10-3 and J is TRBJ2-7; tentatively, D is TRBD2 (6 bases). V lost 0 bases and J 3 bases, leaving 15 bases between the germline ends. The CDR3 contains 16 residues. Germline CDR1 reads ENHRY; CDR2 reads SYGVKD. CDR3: CAISESGTLQGYEQYF. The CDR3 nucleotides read TGTGCCATCAGTGAGTCTGGGACTCTACAAGGCTACGAGCAGTACTTC.